This is a list of T cell receptor beta chains from one sample in a study of Graves' ophthalmopathy and Graves' hyperthyroidism. TCRdb passed the multiplex PCR reads through MiXCR, listing each CDR3 protein once. The data show around 1,200,000 distinct CDR3 sequences, about 40% seen once. Specimen: peripheral blood or thyroid tissue (not recorded which). These receptor sequences come from an adult man with Graves' hyperthyroidism. Each CDR3 is given with its conserved first and last residue. D genes are given only for firm matches. Clone size appears in some rows only: once, few, many, or a class for an expanded clone.

TGTGCCAGCAGCCAAACAGGGGTCAACGTCCTGACTTTC	CASSQTGVNVLTF	NA	TRBV14	TRBJ2-6	TRBD1
TGTGCCAGCAGCCTCACACTAGTTCAAGAGACCCAGTACTTC	CASSLTLVQETQYF	few	TRBV11-2	TRBJ2-5	NA
TGTGCCAGCAGTGATTCGGAGACCCAGCATTTT	CASSDSETQHF	NA	TRBV2	TRBJ1-5	NA
TGTGCCATCAGGTACACCGCCGGGACAGGGTCGTCTGGCTACACCTTC	CAIRYTAGTGSSGYTF	many	TRBV10-3	TRBJ1-2	TRBD1
TGTGCCTGGAATAAAGGACAGGACTACGAGCAGTACTTC	CAWNKGQDYEQYF	few	TRBV19	TRBJ2-7	TRBD1
TGTGCCAGCAGTTTAGGAGCGGGGGTTAGCTACACCTTC	CASSLGAGVSYTF	once	TRBV12-3/TRBV12-4	TRBJ1-2	NA
TGTGCCAGCAGCTTAGTAGTCAGGGGGGAGACTCAGCCCCAGCATTTT	CASSLVVRGETQPQHF	many	TRBV7-2	TRBJ1-5	TRBD1
TGTGCCATCAATAAGGGTTCGGATCAGCCCCAGCATTTT	CAINKGSDQPQHF	many	TRBV10-3	TRBJ1-5	NA
TGCGCCAGCAGCCAAGATCCCCTATCTCGGGATTCACCCCTCCACTTT	CASSQDPLSRDSPLHF	NA	TRBV4-1	TRBJ1-6	NA
TGTGCCAGCAGTGCGAACAGGAATCAGCCCCAGCATTTT	CASSANRNQPQHF	many	TRBV6-1	TRBJ1-5	NA
TGTGCCAGCGCGAAATGGGACAGATTGTATAATTCACCCCTCCACTTT	CASAKWDRLYNSPLHF	NA	TRBV7-2	TRBJ1-6	TRBD1
TGTGCCAGCAGCCATCGCAAGGGGTGCTCCTACGAGCAGTACTTC	CASSHRKGCSYEQYF	many	TRBV11-3	TRBJ2-7	NA
TGTGCCACCAGCAGAACGCTTTATAATTCACCCCTCCACTTT	CATSRTLYNSPLHF	many	TRBV15	TRBJ1-6	NA
TGCGCCAGCAGTGACCTTGAGTTGACAGGGTCCTACGAGCAGTACTTC	CASSDLELTGSYEQYF	NA	TRBV10-2	TRBJ2-7	TRBD1
TGTGCCAGCAGCTACCGGGGAGGGGGCAACGTCCTGACTTTC	CASSYRGGGNVLTF	NA	TRBV13	TRBJ2-6	NA
TGCGCCAGCAGCCAAGATGCCAGGGCGGCTTCACCCCTCCACTTT	CASSQDARAASPLHF	many	TRBV4-3	TRBJ1-6	NA
TGTGCCAGCAGTTCGACCGGGACACTGGATGGCTACACCTTC	CASSSTGTLDGYTF	NA	TRBV2	TRBJ1-2	NA
TGCAGCGTTGAGCAGGGAGGGAAACTGTTTTTT	CSVEQGGKLFF	NA	TRBV29-1	TRBJ1-4	NA
TGCAGCGTTGAAGATCAGAGAGGGACAGGGGATCTGGAGACCCAGTACTTC	CSVEDQRGTGDLETQYF	many	TRBV29-1	TRBJ2-5	TRBD1
TGTGCCAGCAGCTCCCCGGGACTCAGGTCGTTGGAGACCCAGTACTTC	CASSSPGLRSLETQYF	many	TRBV11-2	TRBJ2-5	NA
TGTGCCAGCAGCAATCCGGATACGCAGTATTTT	CASSNPDTQYF	few	TRBV7-9	TRBJ2-3	NA
TGTGCCAGCAGCTTAGTGGACGTCTGGGGCACAGATACGCAGTATTTT	CASSLVDVWGTDTQYF	NA	TRBV7-2	TRBJ2-3	NA
TGTGCCAGCAGCGTTCTTGGAGGGGTCCCCTATGGCTACACCTTC	CASSVLGGVPYGYTF	many	TRBV2	TRBJ1-2	NA
TGTGCCACCAGCAGAGGGTCGGCGGGCAGGTCCTCCTGCGAGCAGTACTTC	CATSRGSAGRSSCEQYF	NA	TRBV15	TRBJ2-7	NA
TGTGCCATCAGTGAGCTGAGCTCCGGCGGCTACACCTTC	CAISELSSGGYTF	NA	TRBV10-3	TRBJ1-2	NA
TGTGCCAGCAGCTTGGACAGGGTTGGGTGGCCCCAGCATTTT	CASSLDRVGWPQHF	NA	TRBV7-8	TRBJ1-5	TRBD1
TGTGCCAGCAGCCTACCCGGGGCAGCTGATAATTCACCCCTCCACTTT	CASSLPGAADNSPLHF	many	TRBV7-9	TRBJ1-6	NA
TGCAGCGTTAAAAATGTCGGGACCGCTCACGAGCAGTACTTC	CSVKNVGTAHEQYF	once	TRBV29-1	TRBJ2-7	NA
TGTGCCAGCAGCTTAGGAGGGGCAGGGGGCAACACTGAAGCTTTCTTT	CASSLGGAGGNTEAFF	few	TRBV7-6	TRBJ1-1	TRBD1
TGTGCCAGCAGTCGGGATGGAGGCAATCAGCCCCAGCATTTT	CASSRDGGNQPQHF	many	TRBV6-5	TRBJ1-5	NA
TGCAGCGGTGCAGGGGGTGGAACTGAAGCTTTCTTT	CSGAGGGTEAFF	NA	TRBV29-1	TRBJ1-1	TRBD1
TGCAGCGTCTCCTCACCGGGACAGAGACAAAAAGCTTTCTTT	CSVSSPGQRQKAFF	NA	TRBV29-1	TRBJ1-1	TRBD1
TGCAGTGCTAGGGAGCCGGGACAGGGTACGGGAGCTGTCACTGAAGCTTTCTTT	CSAREPGQGTGAVTEAFF	once	TRBV20-1	TRBJ1-1	TRBD1
TGTGCCAGCAGCTCGAGTGGACAGGGTTCCTATGGCTACACCTTC	CASSSSGQGSYGYTF	few	TRBV7-3	TRBJ1-2	TRBD1
TGTGCCAGCAGCCAAATGCGGGAAAACACCGGGGAGCTGTTTTTT	CASSQMRENTGELFF	NA	TRBV4-1	TRBJ2-2	NA
TGTGCCAGCAGCTTTCAGGGCGGGAGCACTGAAGCTTTCTTT	CASSFQGGSTEAFF	NA	TRBV7-3	TRBJ1-1	NA
TGTGCCAGCAGCGTCGGGACAGGGGGAAACACCATATATTTT	CASSVGTGGNTIYF	many	TRBV11-2	TRBJ1-3	TRBD1
TGCAGTGCTAGACGGGCGGGGGGAGTCGAGCAGTACTTC	CSARRAGGVEQYF	many	TRBV20-1	TRBJ2-7	TRBD2
TGTGCCAGCAGCTGGGGGCACACTGAAGCTTTCTTT	CASSWGHTEAFF	few	TRBV7-9	TRBJ1-1	NA
TGCAGTGCTAGAGATAGCGGAGGGGCGTCCTACGAGCAGTACTTC	CSARDSGGASYEQYF	NA	TRBV20-1	TRBJ2-7	NA
TGTGCCATCAGTGATCTAGCGGGGGGGACGGAAGAAAAGCCCCAGCATTTT	CAISDLAGGTEEKPQHF	NA	TRBV10-3	TRBJ1-5	NA